This entry lists 3 T cell receptor beta chains sequenced from one sample in a study of vaccination and CD4 T cells after COVID-19. Specified treatment: approximately 9-day PBMC culture with coronavirus spike peptide pools or control peptides (ViraFEST assay). At the Johns Hopkins FTIC core, DNA taken from cultured CD4+ T cells was sequenced by way of the Oncomine TCR Beta short-read assay. TCRdb re-called the PCR reads through MiXCR, storing one row per CDR3 protein. Of about 12,000 distinct CDR3 sequences listed, roughly 56% are singletons. No cognate antigen is known for these TCRs. Sequencing was performed on CD4+ T cells from blood, cultured in vitro. The receptors derive from a human donor who had recovered from COVID-19.

The gene calls are TRBV9 and TRBJ2-5, with D possibly TRBD2 on 6 matching bases. This CDR3 contains 17 residues. The germline gives CDR1 SGDLS, CDR2 YYNGEE. Trimming shortened V by 4 bases and J by 6 bases, and 25 bases separated the two germline ends. This chain's CDR3 is CASSPGDSLDYQKTQYF. CDR3 nucleotide sequence: TGTGCCAGCAGCCCTGGGGACTCCCTGGACTATCAAAAGACCCAGTACTTC. Looking up the rest from reference TRBV9 and TRBJ2-5 gives the full variable domain: DSGVTQTPKHLITATGQRVTLRCSPRSGDLSVYWYQQSLDQGLQFLIQYYNGEERAKGNILERFSAQQFPDLHSELNLSSLELGDSALYFCASSPGDSLDYQKTQYFGPGTRLLVL.

The chain couples TRBV7-9 to TRBJ1-1; D call uncertain. CDR1 is SEHNR, CDR2 FQNEAQ, per germline (reference sequence). The CDR3 consists of 12 residues. V was cut by 3 bases and J by 1 base, with 3 bases left in between. The CDR3 loop is CASSFENTEAFF. The CDR3 DNA reads as TGTGCCAGCAGCTTCGAGAACACTGAAGCTTTCTTT.

This chain links TRBV24-1 with TRBJ1-1; TRBD1 agrees at 10 bases. V gave up 5 bases and J gave up 0 bases; unmatched junction bases: 2. The CDR3 spans 15 residues. Germline V gives CDR1 KGHDR, CDR2 SFDVKD. The CDR3 protein is CATSAGQGMNTEAFF. CDR3 DNA sequence: TGTGCCACCAGTGCGGGACAGGGGATGAACACTGAAGCTTTCTTT.